These T cell receptor beta chains were read from a single sample in a study of blood T cell repertoires in COVID-19. Method: immunoSEQ multiplex PCR; TCRdb's copy keeps in-frame clones and lacks some. The sample contains 50,000 to 85,000 clones, around 82% of which appear only once. The material sequenced was peripheral blood. The receptors derive from a man aged 55 to 69 with acute or convalescent COVID-19. CDR3s include the opening cysteine and the closing phenylalanine or tryptophan. A D gene is named only where the DNA matches it firmly. The size field is filled for only some rows; it gives once, few, many or a size class.

j_call | clone_size | d_call | v_call | cdr3_nt | cdr3_aa
TRBJ1-6 | - | - | TRBV10-3 | TGTGCCATCTTTCTGCCCCTGAGCTCACCCCTCCACTTT | CAIFLPLSSPLHF
TRBJ1-5 | - | TRBD1 | TRBV6-2/TRBV6-3 | TGTGCCAGCAGTTACCAGGGGGCATGGCCCCAGCATTTT | CASSYQGAWPQHF
TRBJ1-1 | - | - | TRBV11-2 | TGTGCCAGCAGTACGCGAGTTTCCACGGCTGAAGCTTTCTTT | CASSTRVSTAEAFF
TRBJ2-5 | - | - | TRBV4-3 | TGCGCCAGCAGCCAAGAAAATGTGGGCCGAGAGACCCAGTACTTC | CASSQENVGRETQYF
TRBJ2-3 | few | - | TRBV30 | TGTGCCTGGGATGCAGGGGGGCTACGGACAGATACGCAGTATTTT | CAWDAGGLRTDTQYF
TRBJ1-2 | once | - | TRBV25-1 | TGTGCCAGCAGTGCCCTGGCAGAGGGTGCCTATGGCTACACCTTC | CASSALAEGAYGYTF
TRBJ2-7 | - | - | TRBV4-3 | TGCGCCAGCAGCCTGACTCGTACCTACGAGCAGTACTTC | CASSLTRTYEQYF
TRBJ2-7 | once | - | TRBV6-5 | TGTGCCAGCAGTTATTTCCGGACAGTCTTTGGGGAGCAGTACTTC | CASSYFRTVFGEQYF
TRBJ2-7 | - | - | TRBV13 | TGTGCCAGCAGCCTAAACATAAATCAGGATTCCTACGAGCAGTACTTC | CASSLNINQDSYEQYF
TRBJ1-1 | - | - | TRBV4-1 | TGCGCCAGCAGCCAAGTAATGAACACTGAAGCTTTCTTT | CASSQVMNTEAFF
TRBJ2-5 | - | - | TRBV20-1 | TGCAGTGCTACTAGGGGAGAGACCCAGTACTTC | CSATRGETQYF
TRBJ1-6 | few | - | TRBV6-6 | TGTGCCAGCAGTTACCAATCACCCCTCCACTTT | CASSYQSPLHF
TRBJ1-2 | once | - | TRBV4-3 | TGCGCCAGCAGCCAAGAGGGGGCATCGAACTATGGCTACACCTTC | CASSQEGASNYGYTF
TRBJ2-1 | - | TRBD1 | TRBV18 | TGTGCCAGCTCACGGCCGGGACAGGGCGACAATGAGCAGTTCTTC | CASSRPGQGDNEQFF
TRBJ2-1 | - | TRBD2 | TRBV3-1/TRBV3-2 | TGTGCCAGCAGCCACGGGGGGGCCAATGAGCAGTTCTTC | CASSHGGANEQFF
TRBJ1-4 | - | TRBD1 | TRBV5-1 | TGCGCCAGCAGCTCGGGACAGGGAACTAATGAAAAACTGTTTTTT | CASSSGQGTNEKLFF
TRBJ1-4 | - | - | TRBV6-1 | TGTGCCAGCAGTGAGAGGGTGTGGAGTGAAAAACTGTTTTTT | CASSERVWSEKLFF
TRBJ1-6 | - | TRBD1 | TRBV5-1 | TGCGCCAGCAGCTTGACCCAGACAGGGTCCAATTCACCCCTCCACTTT | CASSLTQTGSNSPLHF
TRBJ1-4 | - | - | TRBV7-2 | TGTGCCAGCAGCTTAGCCCGGAGAGGCAGTGAAAAACTGTTTTTT | CASSLARRGSEKLFF
TRBJ2-1 | - | TRBD1 | TRBV3-1/TRBV3-2 | TGTGCCAGCAGCCACGGGACAGGGAATGGGGATGAGCAGTTCTTC | CASSHGTGNGDEQFF
TRBJ1-2 | - | - | TRBV10-3 | TGTGCCATCAGAAGCTTGACAGATAATGGCTACACCTTC | CAIRSLTDNGYTF
TRBJ1-5 | - | TRBD1 | TRBV12-3/TRBV12-4 | TGTGCCAGCAGCCTAGGGGGCGGGCAGCCCCAGCATTTT | CASSLGGGQPQHF
TRBJ2-1 | - | TRBD1 | TRBV9 | TGTGCCAGCAGCGTAGGGCAGGGGGCCCATGAGCAGTTCTTC | CASSVGQGAHEQFF
TRBJ1-5 | - | TRBD1 | TRBV3-1/TRBV3-2 | TGTGCCAGCAGCCAAGGGAGCAGGGGGGGCAATCAGCCCCAGCATTTT | CASSQGSRGGNQPQHF
TRBJ2-5 | - | - | TRBV5-5 | TGTGCCAGCACTTACAGCCAAGAGACCCAGTACTTC | CASTYSQETQYF
TRBJ1-6 | - | - | TRBV6-2/TRBV6-3 | TGTGCCAGCAGTTACCAGAATTCACCCCTCCACTTT | CASSYQNSPLHF